The 30 T cell receptor beta chains in this list originate from one sample, sequenced in a study of cytomegalovirus exposure and HLA in healthy donors. PCR employed 60 Vbeta and 13 Jbeta primers. Method: immunoSEQ multiplex PCR; TCRdb's copy keeps in-frame clones and lacks some. The table records approximately 190,000 clones, under 70% of them present only once. Sequencing was done on a sample of PBMCs. Source of these receptors: a man aged 35-49 years in good health and CMV-seropositive.

This clone was counted a few times. The V gene is TRBV11-3, the J gene TRBJ2-3; D gene ambiguous. The germline V gene encodes CDR1 SGHNT and CDR2 YENEEA. CDR3 size: 14 residues. Trimming pared 0 bases from V and 4 bases from J, leaving 8 bases between. The CDR3: CASSLDSIPDTQYF. The CDR3 DNA reads as TGTGCCAGCAGCTTAGATTCTATCCCAGATACGCAGTATTTT.

This chain connects TRBV27 to TRBJ2-7, with TRBD2 as a possible D gene (6 bases). The V end was cut by 3 bases, the J end by 7 bases, with 16 bases between. The CDR3 loop spans 14 amino acids. CDR1 and CDR2 from the germline V gene are MNHEY and SMNVEV (reference sequence). CDR3 DNA: TGTGCCAGCAGTTTCTCGGGACTTCAGAGTGAGCAGTACTTC. Amino acids: CASSFSGLQSEQYF.

In its sample, this clone was seen a few times. The chain is built from TRBV7-9 and TRBJ1-4, with TRBD1 matching over 7 bases. CDR1 and CDR2 from the germline V gene are SEHNR and FQNEAQ (reference sequence). The CDR3 consists of 15 residues. Trimming cost V 5 bases and J 3 bases; bases outside gene matches: 6. In DNA form, the CDR3 reads TGTGCCAGCAGCAGACCGGGACAGCCTAATGAAAAACTGTTTTTT. Its protein product is CASSRPGQPNEKLFF.

The chain recombines TRBV5-1 with TRBJ2-5; D is unresolved. Germline V gene sequence: CDR1 SGHRS, CDR2 YFSETQ. With 5 bases removed from V and 4 bases from J, the gap between germline ends came to 15 bases. The CDR3 consists of 14 residues. The CDR3 coding sequence is TGCGCCAGCAGTCCTCAGCGTCCCTTAGAGACCCAGTACTTC. Protein: CASSPQRPLETQYF.

The CDR3 nucleotides are TGTGCCAGCTCACCGTATAGGACAGACGTGGCCGGAAACACCATATATTTT. Translation: CASSPYRTDVAGNTIYF. This chain joins TRBV18 and TRBJ1-3, with D possibly matching TRBD1 (6 bases). Looked up from germline, CDR1 is KGHSH and CDR2 is LQKENI. V lost 3 bases to trimming and J lost 4 bases, with 19 bases between them. The CDR3 is 17 amino acids.

This clone was observed a few times. Other DNA sequences in the same sample also yield this CDR3. This chain joins TRBV11-1 and TRBJ2-3, with 9 bases lining up with TRBD1. V lost 4 bases and J lost 5; bases outside the gene matches: 4. The CDR3 extends over 14 amino acids. Per the germline V gene, CDR1 is SGHAT and CDR2 is FQDESV (reference sequence). CDR3 sequence reads: CASSSRTGEDTQYF. The DNA for the CDR3 is TGTGCCAGCAGCTCTCGGACAGGGGAAGATACGCAGTATTTT.

The chain employs TRBV27 and TRBJ1-1, with 10 bases lining up with TRBD1. The CDR3 runs 16 residues. V lost 7 bases to trimming and J lost 4 bases; unmatched junction nucleotides: 12. The V gene's germline CDR1 is MNHEY and CDR2 SMNVEV (reference sequence). CDR3 loop: CASNLGTGAMGTEAFF. The CDR3 nucleotides are TGTGCCAGCAACTTGGGGACAGGGGCGATGGGCACTGAAGCTTTCTTT.

This sequence joins TRBV9 and TRBJ2-3; D uncertain. The V gene's germline CDR1 is SGDLS and CDR2 YYNGEE. CDR3 size: 14 residues. V lost 4 bases, J lost 4 bases, and 13 bases lay in between. As DNA, the CDR3 is TGTGCCAGCAGCCCTCGGGTAGACGCAGATACGCAGTATTTT. Protein product: CASSPRVDADTQYF.

As concerns this clone: Mismatch with germline at one junction end may stem from a read error. The chain has TRBV5-1 and TRBJ2-1; 10 bases fit TRBD2. CDR1 and CDR2 (germline): SGHRS, YFSETQ. The CDR3 is 16 amino acids. CDR3 sequence: CTSSLMTSGFINEQFF. For the CDR3, the DNA is TGCACCAGCAGCTTGATGACTAGCGGGTTCATCAATGAGCAGTTCTTC.

The rearrangement links TRBV7-2 to TRBJ2-2; D not resolved. The germline gives CDR1 SGHTA, CDR2 FQGNSA. This CDR3 comprises 12 residues. The germline V and J ends were trimmed by 2 bases and 11 bases, with 9 bases remaining between them. The CDR3 is CASSLPGLELFF. The CDR3 DNA sequence: TGTGCCAGCAGCTTACCGGGTCTTGAGCTGTTTTTT.

The chain carries TRBV7-6 and TRBJ1-3, with D perhaps TRBD1 (5 bases). Germline values: CDR1 SGHVS, CDR2 FNYEAQ. Trimming removed 5 bases at V and 0 bases at J, with 20 bases between. The CDR3 loop spans 18 amino acids. CDR3 region: CASSLGVGGTGSGNTIYF. Here the CDR3 DNA reads TGTGCCAGCAGCCTAGGGGTCGGTGGAACGGGCTCTGGAAACACCATATATTTT.

The chain recombines TRBV2 with TRBJ1-4, with D tentatively TRBD1 (5 bases). The germline gives CDR1 SNHLY, CDR2 FYNNEI. The CDR3 covers 15 residues. The ends were cut back, 6 bases at V and 4 bases at J, with 15 bases in the middle. The CDR3 region is CASRRTGLSNEKLFF. CDR3 DNA sequence: TGTGCCAGCAGGAGGACGGGACTGAGTAATGAAAAACTGTTTTTT.

V is TRBV27 and J is TRBJ2-7; D gene unclear. The CDR3 consists of 13 residues. Germline V gene sequence: CDR1 MNHEY, CDR2 SMNVEV (reference sequence). V lost 6 bases to trimming and J lost 2 bases, with 11 bases between them. CDR3 amino acids: CASSKTVTYEQYF. The CDR3, as DNA: TGTGCCAGCAGCAAGACTGTCACCTACGAGCAGTACTTC.

The chain combines TRBV10-3 with TRBJ2-1, with 8 nucleotides matching TRBD2. Trimming cost V 2 bases and J 7 bases; bases outside gene matches: 7. CDR3 length: 15 amino acids. Germline values: CDR1 ENHRY, CDR2 SYGVKD. CDR3 region: CAISEGTRGSNEQFF. The CDR3 nucleotides are TGTGCCATCAGTGAGGGGACTAGAGGGAGTAATGAGCAGTTCTTC.

The CDR3 loop is CASSYSIGETYNEQFF. CDR3 bases: TGTGCCAGCAGTTACTCAATCGGGGAAACCTACAATGAGCAGTTCTTC. The rearrangement links TRBV6-5 to TRBJ2-1, with TRBD2 as a possible D gene (5 bases). Trimming removed 0 bases from V and 2 bases from J, with 11 bases in between. Per the germline V gene, CDR1 is MNHEY and CDR2 is SVGAGI. The CDR3 length is 16 residues.

On this clone itself: The same CDR3 is also encoded by other DNA sequences in this sample. J is TRBJ1-5 and V is TRBV6-5; D unclear. The V gene lost 2 bases and the J gene lost 2 bases, with 7 bases spanning the gap. The CDR3 extends over 14 amino acids. Germline V gene lookup returns CDR1 MNHEY and CDR2 SVGAGI. CDR3 protein: CASSYVEGNQPQHF. The CDR3 nucleotides read TGTGCCAGCAGTTACGTAGAAGGCAATCAGCCCCAGCATTTT.

The chain recombines TRBV21-1 with TRBJ2-7; no check of the table's D call, TRBD1, against the DNA was made. TRBV21-1 is given as a pseudogene. The CDR3 runs to 16 residues. The CDR3 is CASSSPGQGTSYEQYF. The DNA for the CDR3 is TGTGCCAGCAGCAGCCCGGGACAGGGGACCTCCTACGAGCAGTACTTC.

The chain recombines TRBV27 with TRBJ2-6; TRBD1 agrees at 8 bases. J was trimmed by 6 bases and V by 5 bases; bases with no gene match: 6. This CDR3 has 15 amino acids. Germline V CDR1 and CDR2: MNHEY, SMNVEV (reference sequence). This chain's CDR3 is CASSPGQGLANVLTF. CDR3 DNA sequence: TGTGCCAGCAGTCCCGGACAGGGCCTGGCCAACGTCCTGACTTTC.

This chain joins TRBV6-6 and TRBJ1-5, with no clear D. Germline values: CDR1 MNHNY, CDR2 SVGAGI (reference sequence). The V gene lost 6 bases and the J gene lost 3 bases, with 12 bases spanning the gap. The length of the CDR3 is 14 residues. The CDR3 region has the DNA TGTGCCAGCAGGGGCGACACTTCCAATCAGCCCCAGCATTTT. The encoded protein is CASRGDTSNQPQHF.

The chain links TRBV5-6 to TRBJ1-1, with a tentative D call TRBD1 (6 bases). V was trimmed by 5 bases and J by 2 bases, leaving 13 bases between them. CDR3 length equals 14 residues. From germline, CDR1 is SGHDT and CDR2 YYEEEE. The CDR3 sequence: CASSHRARNTEAFF. In nucleotides, the CDR3 is TGTGCCAGCAGTCACAGGGCCCGTAACACTGAAGCTTTCTTT.

The chain recombines TRBV5-1 with TRBJ1-1; 7 bases map to TRBD1. This CDR3 contains 14 residues. V lost 3 bases and J lost 3; bases outside the gene matches: 5. Per the germline V gene, CDR1 is SGHRS and CDR2 is YFSETQ. CDR3 region: CASSSGQMHTEAFF. The CDR3 DNA sequence: TGCGCCAGCAGCTCGGGACAGATGCACACTGAAGCTTTCTTT.

The rearrangement joins TRBV7-9 to TRBJ2-1; 9 bases match TRBD2. Germline CDR1 and CDR2: SEHNR and FQNEAQ (reference sequence). The CDR3 is 15 amino acids. V gave up 1 base and J gave up 8 bases; unmatched junction bases: 6. CDR3 in DNA: TGTGCCAGCAGCTTAGTTGCGGGGGGGCGGTATGAGCAGTTCTTC. This gives the protein CASSLVAGGRYEQFF.

In its sample, this clone was seen once. This sequence joins TRBV5-5 and TRBJ1-1; 8 nucleotides line up with TRBD1. Per the germline V gene, CDR1 is SGHKS and CDR2 is YYEKEE (reference sequence). The V segment lost 4 bases and the J segment 1 base; nucleotides outside the gene matches: 9. The CDR3 has 16 residues. This CDR3 is CASSTRPGTGNTEAFF. The CDR3 region has the DNA TGTGCCAGCAGCACCCGACCGGGGACAGGGAACACTGAAGCTTTCTTT.

V is TRBV7-9 and J is TRBJ1-5, with TRBD1 identical over 9 bases. There are 17 residues in the CDR3. Germline lookup yields CDR1 SEHNR and CDR2 FQNEAQ (reference sequence). V shed 5 bases and J 3 bases; nucleotides not matched to a gene: 11. CDR3 sequence reads: CASSAGDRVTTNQPQHF. The CDR3 nucleotides are TGTGCCAGCAGCGCAGGGGACAGGGTGACAACCAATCAGCCCCAGCATTTT. The variable domain in full, with the rest retrieved from reference TRBV7-9 and TRBJ1-5, is DTGVSQNPRHKITKRGQNVTFRCDPISEHNRLYWYRQTLGQGPEFLTYFQNEAQLEKSRLLSDRFSAERPKGSFSTLEIQRTEQGDSAMYLCASSAGDRVTTNQPQHFGDGTRLSIL.

The chain couples TRBV6-5 to TRBJ2-2, with D unclear. Per the germline V gene, CDR1 is MNHEY and CDR2 is SVGAGI. The CDR3 extends over 15 amino acids. Trimming shortened V by 2 bases and J by 1 base, and 8 bases separated the two germline ends. The CDR3 bases are TGTGCCAGCAGTTACGCTACAGTGAACACCGGGGAGCTGTTTTTT. Translating gives CASSYATVNTGELFF.

V is TRBV27 and J is TRBJ2-7; 9 bases align to TRBD1. V lost 8 bases, J lost 4 bases, and 6 bases stayed unmatched. Germline CDR1 reads MNHEY; CDR2 reads SMNVEV (reference sequence). CDR3 size: 13 residues. The CDR3 loop is CASVPGTGYEQYF. The CDR3 coding sequence is TGTGCCAGCGTCCCCGGGACAGGGTACGAGCAGTACTTC.

This clone was picked up a small number of times. The chain is built from TRBV2 and TRBJ1-4, with D possibly matching TRBD1 (5 bases). Germline V gene lookup returns CDR1 SNHLY and CDR2 FYNNEI. V was shortened by 11 bases and J by 8 bases, with 18 bases between the two germline ends. The CDR3 spans 13 residues. The DNA of the CDR3 is TGTGCCTTTCCGGGACCCGGGGGGGAAAAACTGTTTTTT. It yields the protein CAFPGPGGEKLFF.

The chain links TRBV7-2 to TRBJ1-2, with unresolved D. The germline V gene encodes CDR1 SGHTA and CDR2 FQGNSA. V shed 1 base and J shed 5 bases, with 11 bases lying between them. The CDR3 loop spans 14 amino acids. CDR3 region: CASSLVPRGYGYTF. The DNA of the CDR3 is TGTGCCAGCAGCTTAGTCCCACGGGGTTATGGCTACACCTTC.

The rearrangement links TRBV11-1 to TRBJ2-5; D possibly corresponds to TRBD2 (5 bases). The germline V gene has CDR1 SGHAT and CDR2 FQDESV (reference sequence). The CDR3 has 14 residues. V was trimmed by 5 bases and J by 1 base, leaving 11 bases between them. The CDR3 is CASSPGLSQETQYF. CDR3 nucleotides: TGTGCCAGCAGCCCCGGACTGTCCCAAGAGACCCAGTACTTC.

The chain carries TRBV29-1 and TRBJ2-5; the D gene is possibly TRBD1 (6 bases). V was shortened by 3 bases and J by 1 base, with 6 bases between the two germline ends. The CDR3 is 12 amino acids. Germline V gene data show CDR1 as SQVTM and CDR2 as ANQGSEA. The DNA of the CDR3 is TGCAGCGTTGACAGGGGCCAAGAGACCCAGTACTTC. The encoded protein is CSVDRGQETQYF. The complete variable domain, with remaining parts taken from reference TRBV29-1 and TRBJ2-5, reads SAVISQKPSRDICQRGTSLTIQCQVDSQVTMMFWYRQQPGQSLTLIATANQGSEATYESGFVIDKFPISRPNLTFSTLTVSNMSPEDSSIYLCSVDRGQETQYFGPGTRLLVL.